The 19 T cell receptor beta chains below were found in one sample sequenced in a study of early T cells in non-severe SARS-CoV-2 infection. MiXCR, applied by TCRdb to the 5' RACE reads, yields one record per CDR3 protein. This sample has more than 65,000 distinct CDR3 sequences, with roughly an eighth found just once. The sample comprised whole blood. These receptors were taken from an adult who was a healthcare worker with PCR-confirmed SARS-CoV-2 infection or an uninfected control (not recorded which).

This clonotype has just a few counts. This chain connects TRBV28 to TRBJ2-4, with D perhaps matching TRBD1 (5 bases). The CDR3 runs 14 residues. CDR1 is MDHEN and CDR2 is SYDVKM in the germline V gene. V was pared by 5 bases and J by 5 bases, with 13 bases between. The DNA for the CDR3 is TGTGCCAGCAGTCCGCCCTGGGGCCAAAACATTCAGTACTTC. Translated: CASSPPWGQNIQYF. Full variable domain (outside the CDR3, taken from reference TRBV28 and TRBJ2-4): DVKVTQSSRYLVKRTGEKVFLECVQDMDHENMFWYRQDPGLGLRLIYFSYDVKMKEKGDIPEGYSVSREKKERFSLILESASTNQTSMYLCASSPPWGQNIQYFGAGTRLSVL.

This clonotype was seen a few times. V gene TRBV5-1 combines with J gene TRBJ2-1, with 14 bases that match TRBD2. The CDR3 sequence is 14 residues long. V was clipped by 8 bases and J by 10 bases; unmatched bases: 8. CDR1 is SGHRS and CDR2 is YFSETQ in the germline V gene. CDR3 protein: CASTRGLAGAEQFF. The CDR3 DNA follows: TGCGCCAGTACCAGGGGACTAGCGGGGGCCGAGCAGTTCTTC.

The V and J genes are TRBV5-1 and TRBJ2-7, with D tentatively TRBD1 or TRBD2 (6 bases each). Germline values: CDR1 SGHRS, CDR2 YFSETQ. The CDR3 is made up of 14 amino acids. The ends were cut back, 1 base at V and 2 bases at J, with 10 bases in the middle. The CDR3 spells CASSLLRDTYEQYF. CDR3 DNA sequence: TGCGCCAGCAGCTTGCTGCGGGACACCTACGAGCAGTACTTC.

This chain uses TRBV3-1 with TRBJ2-7; unclear D gene. Germline V gene lookup returns CDR1 LGHDT and CDR2 YNNKEL (reference sequence). The CDR3 is 13 amino acids. Deletions cut 0 bases from V and 3 bases from J, with 6 bases between. The CDR3 here is CASSQDRDYEQYF. The CDR3, as DNA: TGTGCCAGCAGCCAAGATCGCGACTACGAGCAGTACTTC.

This clonotype has at least ten counts. V is TRBV12-3 or TRBV12-4 and J is TRBJ1-5; D call uncertain. This CDR3 comprises 13 residues. The V and J ends lost 1 base and 3 bases respectively, with 4 bases between them. The CDR3 region has the DNA TGTGCCAGCAGTTTAGTCCTCAATCAGCCCCAGCATTTT. Its protein product is CASSLVLNQPQHF.

This clonotype was counted between two and nine times. Here the CDR3 reads CSVEGTGDTQYF. CDR3 DNA sequence: TGCAGCGTTGAAGGGACAGGAGATACGCAGTATTTT. This rearrangement joins TRBV29-1 to TRBJ2-3; 7 nucleotides match TRBD1. This CDR3 has 12 amino acids. V shed 1 base and J 5 bases; nucleotides not matched to a gene: 0. Germline V gene sequence: CDR1 SQVTM, CDR2 ANQGSEA.

This clonotype was found a few times. The chain carries TRBV3-1 and TRBJ2-7; the D is unclear. The CDR3 consists of 11 residues. CDR1 LGHDT and CDR2 YNNKEL come from the germline V gene (reference sequence). Trimming removed 5 bases from V and 3 bases from J, with 5 bases in between. The CDR3 nucleotides read TGTGCCAGCAGCGGGAACTACGAGCAGTACTTC. Translation: CASSGNYEQYF.

This clonotype was counted at least ten times. This chain links TRBV3-1 with TRBJ2-3; 8 positions match TRBD2. Germline values: CDR1 LGHDT, CDR2 YNNKEL (reference sequence). The CDR3 runs 14 residues. V lost 3 bases to trimming and J lost 11 bases; unmatched junction nucleotides: 10. The CDR3 loop is CASSQILAGLLQYF. CDR3 DNA sequence: TGTGCCAGCAGCCAGATCTTAGCGGGGCTACTGCAGTATTTT.

This rearrangement joins TRBV28 to TRBJ1-2, with 7 positions matching TRBD1. Germline V lookup: CDR1 MDHEN, CDR2 SYDVKM. There are 11 residues in the CDR3. The CDR3 DNA reads as TGTGCGGCAGGGGGGATCTATGGCTACACCTTC. Translated, it gives CAAGGIYGYTF.

The chain employs TRBV5-1 and TRBJ2-1; D tentatively reads TRBD1 or TRBD2 (5 bases each). Germline assignment: CDR1 SGHRS and CDR2 YFSETQ. CDR3 length: 16 residues. V gave up 0 bases and J gave up 0 bases, with 10 bases separating them. DNA of the CDR3: TGCGCCAGCAGCTTGGTGGGGGTAAGCTCCTACAATGAGCAGTTCTTC. This translates into CASSLVGVSSYNEQFF. Full variable domain (outside the CDR3, taken from reference TRBV5-1 and TRBJ2-1): KAGVTQTPRYLIKTRGQQVTLSCSPISGHRSVSWYQQTPGQGLQFLFEYFSETQRNKGNFPGRFSGRQFSNSRSEMNVSTLELGDSALYLCASSLVGVSSYNEQFFGPGTRLTVL.

The V and J genes are TRBV7-3 and TRBJ2-5, with TRBD2 as a possible D gene (5 bases). Germline CDR1 is SGHTA and CDR2 is FQGTGA. The CDR3 is 15 residues long. V shed 0 bases and J shed 3 bases, with 11 bases lying between them. Here the CDR3 reads CASSLTGDGEETQYF. CDR3 nucleotides: TGTGCCAGCAGCTTAACGGGAGACGGAGAAGAGACCCAGTACTTC.

This clonotype was picked up many times. The chain carries TRBV18 and TRBJ2-7, with D unclear. The length of the CDR3 is 13 residues. Germline V CDR1 and CDR2: KGHSH, LQKENI. The V end was cut by 2 bases, the J end by 4 bases, with 9 bases between. Here the CDR3 reads CASSPEAWYEQYF. For the CDR3, the DNA is TGTGCCAGCTCACCAGAGGCCTGGTACGAGCAGTACTTC.

The sample holds a few counts of this clonotype. CDR3 region: CASSLGYQETQYF. The CDR3 nucleotides read TGTGCCAGCAGTTTGGGCTACCAAGAGACCCAGTACTTC. The rearrangement uses TRBV6-5 and TRBJ2-5; D not resolved. V lost 4 bases and J 0 bases, leaving 6 bases between the germline ends. The V gene's germline CDR1 is MNHEY and CDR2 SVGAGI. This CDR3 spans 13 amino acids.

The chain links TRBV5-1 to TRBJ2-1; 9 nucleotides line up with TRBD1. The germline CDR1 and CDR2 sequences are SGHRS and YFSETQ. The J segment lost 9 bases and the V segment lost 3 bases, leaving 13 bases of the junction unmatched. The CDR3 runs 16 residues. This CDR3 is CASSWGPGQGRVEQFF. The CDR3 DNA reads TGCGCCAGCAGCTGGGGACCCGGACAGGGGAGGGTTGAGCAGTTCTTC.

The rearrangement links TRBV14 to TRBJ2-7; D gene ambiguous. The V end lost 1 base, the J end lost 1 base, and 8 bases lay between the germline ends. The CDR3 loop spans 14 amino acids. Looked up from germline, CDR1 is SGHDN and CDR2 is FVKESK. The CDR3 nucleotides read TGTGCCAGCAGCCAAGTTGTCAATTCCTACGAGCAGTACTTC. Its translation: CASSQVVNSYEQYF.

This clonotype showed up many times. The chain couples TRBV6-2 or TRBV6-3 to TRBJ2-5, with 9 bases lining up with TRBD2. This CDR3 comprises 12 residues. Germline CDR1 reads MNHEY; CDR2 reads SVGEGT. Trimming removed 8 bases from V and 5 bases from J; junction bases left unmatched: 3. CDR3 loop: CASGTSTETQYF. In nucleotides, the CDR3 is TGTGCCAGCGGGACTAGCACGGAGACCCAGTACTTC.

V and J are TRBV19 and TRBJ1-5, with D perhaps matching TRBD1 (5 bases). V gave up 7 bases and J gave up 2 bases, with 6 bases separating them. CDR3 length equals 12 residues. Per the germline V gene, CDR1 is LNHDA and CDR2 is SQIVND (reference sequence). The CDR3 DNA reads TGTGCCAGTAAAGGGGGCAATCAGCCCCAGCATTTT. It is translated as CASKGGNQPQHF. Based on the CDR3 plus reference TRBV19 and TRBJ1-5, the full variable domain is DGGITQSPKYLFRKEGQNVTLSCEQNLNHDAMYWYRQDPGQGLRLIYYSQIVNDFQKGDIAEGYSVSREKKESFPLTVTSAQKNPTAFYLCASKGGNQPQHFGDGTRLSIL.

This clonotype was counted ten times or more. V usage is TRBV6-6 and J usage is TRBJ2-7; 7 bases fit TRBD1. Looked up from germline, CDR1 is MNHNY and CDR2 is SVGAGI (reference sequence). With 7 bases clipped from V and 7 bases from J, the junction kept 10 bases outside the gene matches. This CDR3 has 13 amino acids. CDR3 in amino acids: CASKYDRAREQYF. CDR3 nucleotides: TGTGCCAGCAAGTATGACAGGGCGAGGGAGCAGTACTTC.

The J gene is TRBJ1-1, the V gene TRBV23-1; D unresolved. TRBV23-1 is treated as an ORF (open reading frame) with a function not yet certain. The CDR3 spans 13 residues. The V and J ends lost 4 bases and 3 bases respectively, with 9 bases between them. CDR3 residues: CASSLGRDTEAFF. In DNA form, the CDR3 reads TGCGCCAGCAGTCTAGGGAGGGACACTGAAGCTTTCTTT.